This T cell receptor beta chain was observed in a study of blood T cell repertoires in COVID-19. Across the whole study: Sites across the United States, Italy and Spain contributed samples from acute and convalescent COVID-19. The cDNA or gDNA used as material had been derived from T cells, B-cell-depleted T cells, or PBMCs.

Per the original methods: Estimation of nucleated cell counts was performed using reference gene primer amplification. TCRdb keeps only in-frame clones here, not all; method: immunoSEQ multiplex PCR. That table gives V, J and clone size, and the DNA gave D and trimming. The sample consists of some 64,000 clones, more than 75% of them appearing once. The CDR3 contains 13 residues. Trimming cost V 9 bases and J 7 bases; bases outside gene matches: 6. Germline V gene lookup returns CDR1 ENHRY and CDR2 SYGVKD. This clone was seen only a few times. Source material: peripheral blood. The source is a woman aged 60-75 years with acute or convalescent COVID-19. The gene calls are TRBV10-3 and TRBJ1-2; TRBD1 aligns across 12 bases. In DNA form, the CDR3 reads TGTGCCATACCGGGACAGGGGGCGCCTGGCTACACCTTC. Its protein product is CAIPGQGAPGYTF.